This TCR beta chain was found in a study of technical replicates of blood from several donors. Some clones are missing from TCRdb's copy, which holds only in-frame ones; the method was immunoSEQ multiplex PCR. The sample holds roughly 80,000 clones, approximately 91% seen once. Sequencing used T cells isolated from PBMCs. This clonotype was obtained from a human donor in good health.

In nucleotides, the CDR3 is TGTGCCAGCAGTTACGGGTCGAGGCAGCCCCAGCATTTT. This translates into CASSYGSRQPQHF. The chain is built from TRBV6-5 and TRBJ1-5, with D unresolved. Germline V lookup: CDR1 MNHEY, CDR2 SVGAGI. Trimming left V 2 bases short and J 7 bases short, with 9 bases between. The CDR3 covers 13 residues.